The clone carrying this T cell receptor (beta chain) was recorded at least ten times. This record belongs to a study of T-cell reconstitution after alpha-beta-depleted transplantation in children. V gave up 2 bases and J gave up 7 bases, with 3 bases separating them. Germline values: CDR1 MNHNY, CDR2 SVGAGI (reference sequence). The CDR3 loop spans 11 amino acids. It was with unique molecular identifiers that the TCRbeta library was prepared. TCRdb called the PCR reads again in MiXCR, with one record for every CDR3 protein. The sample records 500,000 to 600,000 distinct CDR3 sequences, around 18% being singletons.

Sequenced here: PBMCs from the stem cell graft donor, sampled from the stem cell graft. The TCR was taken from a human donor who donated a stem cell graft to a child with acute lymphoblastic leukemia. V and J are TRBV6-6 and TRBJ2-1; D not certain. CDR3 amino acids: CASSYMNEQFF. The CDR3 coding sequence is TGTGCCAGCAGTTACATGAATGAGCAGTTCTTC.